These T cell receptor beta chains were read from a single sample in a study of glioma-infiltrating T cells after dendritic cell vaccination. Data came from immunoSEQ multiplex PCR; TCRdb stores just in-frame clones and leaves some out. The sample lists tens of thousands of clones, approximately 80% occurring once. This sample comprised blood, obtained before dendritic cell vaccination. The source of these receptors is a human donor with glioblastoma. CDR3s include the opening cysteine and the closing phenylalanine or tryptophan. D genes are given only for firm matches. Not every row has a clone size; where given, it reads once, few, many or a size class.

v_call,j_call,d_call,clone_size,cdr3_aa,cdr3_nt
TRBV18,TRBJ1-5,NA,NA,CASSPEWGGPDSNQPQHF,TGTGCCAGCTCGCCTGAGTGGGGGGGGCCGGATAGCAATCAGCCCCAGCATTTT
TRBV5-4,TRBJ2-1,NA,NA,CASSSDNEQFF,TGTGCCAGCAGTTCAGACAATGAGCAGTTCTTC
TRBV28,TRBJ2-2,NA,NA,CASSFYPPPTRTNTGELFF,TGTGCCAGCAGTTTTTACCCCCCGCCCACGCGAACGAACACCGGGGAGCTGTTTTTT
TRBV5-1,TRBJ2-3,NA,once,CASSQSDSEDTQYF,TGCGCCAGCAGCCAATCGGACAGTGAAGATACGCAGTATTTT
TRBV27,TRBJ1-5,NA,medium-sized,CASSSPGRGQPQHF,TGTGCCAGCAGTTCCCCCGGGAGGGGTCAGCCCCAGCATTTT
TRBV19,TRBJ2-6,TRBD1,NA,CATTDRPSSGANVLTF,TGTGCCACCACGGACAGGCCAAGCTCTGGGGCCAACGTCCTGACTTTC
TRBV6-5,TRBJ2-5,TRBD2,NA,CASSPSGGARETQYF,TGTGCCAGCAGCCCTAGCGGGGGGGCCCGGGAGACCCAGTACTTC
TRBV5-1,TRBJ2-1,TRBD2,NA,CASSGGLAAYNEQFF,TGCGCCAGCAGCGGTGGACTAGCGGCCTACAATGAGCAGTTCTTC
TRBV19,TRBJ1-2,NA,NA,CASSIGQTNYGYTF,TGTGCCAGTAGTATAGGCCAGACTAACTATGGCTACACCTTC
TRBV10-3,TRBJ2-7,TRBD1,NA,CAISEPGQGLYEQYF,TGTGCCATCAGTGAGCCAGGACAGGGTCTATACGAGCAGTACTTC
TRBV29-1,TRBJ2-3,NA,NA,CSVEVRDTQYF,TGCAGCGTCGAGGTGAGAGATACGCAGTATTTT
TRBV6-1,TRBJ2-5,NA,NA,CASKITGLEETQYF,TGTGCCAGTAAGATTACAGGGTTGGAAGAGACCCAGTACTTC
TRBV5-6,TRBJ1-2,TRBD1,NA,CASSSTGGNYGYTF,TGTGCCAGCAGCTCGACAGGGGGAAACTATGGCTACACCTTC
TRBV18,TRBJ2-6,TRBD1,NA,CASSPKDRGGSGANVLTF,TGTGCCAGCTCACCCAAGGACAGGGGAGGCTCTGGGGCCAACGTCCTGACTTTC
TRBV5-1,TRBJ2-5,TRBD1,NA,CASSLATGGRQTQYF,TGCGCCAGCAGCTTGGCTACAGGGGGACGGCAGACCCAGTACTTC
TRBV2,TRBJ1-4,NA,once,CASSILQEKLFF,TGTGCCAGCAGTATACTCCAAGAAAAACTGTTTTTT
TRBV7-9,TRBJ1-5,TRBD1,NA,CASSFGQGANQPQHF,TGTGCCAGCAGCTTCGGACAGGGTGCCAATCAGCCCCAGCATTTT
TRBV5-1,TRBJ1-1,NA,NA,CASSSTGNTEAFF,TGCGCCAGCAGCTCTACGGGAAACACTGAAGCTTTCTTT
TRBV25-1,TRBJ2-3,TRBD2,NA,CASSDPRGAGAGDTQYF,TGTGCCAGCAGTGATCCCCGAGGGGCGGGAGCCGGAGATACGCAGTATTTT
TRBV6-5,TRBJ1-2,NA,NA,CASSYGGNLGGYTF,TGTGCCAGCAGTTACGGGGGGAATTTAGGGGGCTACACCTTC
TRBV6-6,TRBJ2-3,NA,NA,CASSPTGGTDTQYF,TGTGCCAGCAGCCCGACAGGTGGAACAGATACGCAGTATTTT
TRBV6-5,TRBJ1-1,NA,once,CATWGAEAFF,TGTGCCACCTGGGGGGCTGAAGCTTTCTTT
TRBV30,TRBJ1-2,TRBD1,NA,CAWSKGQGYGYTF,TGTGCCTGGAGTAAGGGACAGGGCTATGGCTACACCTTC
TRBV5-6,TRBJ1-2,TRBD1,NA,CASNQMTGGYGYTF,TGTGCCAGCAACCAAATGACAGGGGGCTATGGCTACACCTTC
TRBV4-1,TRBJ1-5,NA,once,CASSQAELSNQPQHF,TGCGCCAGCAGCCAAGCGGAGCTCAGCAATCAGCCCCAGCATTTT
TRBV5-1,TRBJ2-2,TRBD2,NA,CASSLSGLVTNTGELFF,TGCGCCAGCAGCTTGTCGGGACTAGTGACGAACACCGGGGAGCTGTTTTTT
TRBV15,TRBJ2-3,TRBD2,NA,CATSRDGTSGSTDTQYF,TGTGCCACCAGCAGAGATGGGACTAGCGGGAGCACAGATACGCAGTATTTT